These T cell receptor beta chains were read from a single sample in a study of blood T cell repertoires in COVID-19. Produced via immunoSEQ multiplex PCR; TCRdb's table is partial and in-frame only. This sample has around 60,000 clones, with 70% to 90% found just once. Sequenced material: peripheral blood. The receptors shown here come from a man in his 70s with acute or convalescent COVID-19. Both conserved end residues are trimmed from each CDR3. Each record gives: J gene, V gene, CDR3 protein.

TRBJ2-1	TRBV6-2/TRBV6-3	ASSTDGLAGGRSYNEQF
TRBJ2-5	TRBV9	ASSVGTSSWETQY
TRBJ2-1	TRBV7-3	ASSPLSVGEQF
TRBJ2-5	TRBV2	ASRPLKGGPGRRETQY
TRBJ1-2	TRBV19	ASSPLSGRSYT
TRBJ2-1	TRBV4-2	ASSQDGLMVNSYNEQF
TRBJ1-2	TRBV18	ASSPWQDGYGYT
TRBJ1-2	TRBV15	ATSRAAGGGNYGYT
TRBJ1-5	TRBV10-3	AISESKWKAQGGESNQPQH
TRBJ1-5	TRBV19	ASTPGGWQPQH
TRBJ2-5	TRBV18	ASSPGLGETQY
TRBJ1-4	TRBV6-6	ASSRQALTRRNEKLF
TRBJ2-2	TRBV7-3	ASRWDSYTGELF
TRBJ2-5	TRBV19	ASTPAGGKKTQY
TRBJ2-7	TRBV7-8	ASSLRAEKNEQY
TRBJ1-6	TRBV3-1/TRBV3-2	ASSQDSAGFSPLH
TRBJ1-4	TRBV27	ASSGTVGEKLF
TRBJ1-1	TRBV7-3	ASSLLVQGLTEAF
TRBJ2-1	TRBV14	ASSQDIGTGYNEQF
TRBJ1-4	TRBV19	ASSLQGATIEDKLF
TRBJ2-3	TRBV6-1	ASSEQGLLGTDTQY